Below, 26 T cell receptor beta chains from the same sample are listed, as sequenced in a study of T cell responses to AZD1222 COVID-19 vaccine. Assay used: immunoSEQ multiplex PCR; TCRdb lists only in-frame clones, some missing. This sample has tens of thousands of clones, with around 88% found just once. The material sequenced was peripheral blood, taken 28 days after the second AZD1222 dose. All receptors come from an adult who received the AZD1222 COVID-19 vaccine.

The chain uses TRBV21-1 and TRBJ1-5; TRBD1 is taken as the D call from the table, unchecked against the DNA. TRBV21-1 is shown as a pseudogene. The CDR3 spans 16 residues. CDR3 protein: CASSKGGHHSNQPQHF. DNA of the CDR3: TGTGCCAGCAGCAAAGGGGGACACCATAGCAATCAGCCCCAGCATTTT.

This chain uses TRBV10-3 with TRBJ1-5; 10 nucleotides line up with TRBD1. This CDR3 is 16 amino acids long. Germline V gives CDR1 ENHRY, CDR2 SYGVKD. The V gene end was trimmed by 10 bases and the J gene end by 2 bases; junction bases not matched to a gene: 11. CDR3 sequence reads: CATKRGTGEGNQPQHF. CDR3 sequence (DNA): TGTGCCACCAAGCGCGGGACAGGGGAAGGCAATCAGCCCCAGCATTTT.

V usage is TRBV18 and J usage is TRBJ1-1; D gene ambiguous. Trimming stripped 0 bases from V and 1 base from J, with 3 bases between. The CDR3 consists of 13 residues. Germline-derived CDR1 and CDR2 are KGHSH and LQKENI. CDR3 region: CASSPPENTEAFF. CDR3 coding DNA: TGTGCCAGCTCACCACCGGAGAACACTGAAGCTTTCTTT.

CDR3 region: CASSQDRGTGFYNEQFF. The CDR3 region has the DNA TGCGCCAGCAGCCAAGATCGAGGGACAGGGTTCTACAATGAGCAGTTCTTC. V usage is TRBV4-1 and J usage is TRBJ2-1; 9 bases map to TRBD1. The germline V gene has CDR1 MGHRA and CDR2 YSYEKL. The CDR3 totals 17 residues. The ends lost 0 bases at V and 3 bases at J; junction bases unmatched: 6.

J is TRBJ1-5 and V is TRBV7-2, with unresolved D. V was trimmed by 1 base and J by 1 base, leaving 8 bases between them. This CDR3 has 15 amino acids. Germline V gene lookup returns CDR1 SGHTA and CDR2 FQGNSA. The DNA of the CDR3 is TGTGCCAGCAGCTTAGTTGCCGGGAGCAATCAGCCCCAGCATTTT. Translation gives CASSLVAGSNQPQHF. The full variable domain, with the rest looked up from reference TRBV7-2 and TRBJ1-5, is GAGVSQSPSNKVTEKGKDVELRCDPISGHTALYWYRQSLGQGLEFLIYFQGNSAPDKSGLPSDRFSAERTGGSVSTLTIQRTQQEDSAVYLCASSLVAGSNQPQHFGDGTRLSIL.

The chain uses TRBV12-3 or TRBV12-4 and TRBJ1-2, with D possibly TRBD1 on 6 matching bases. V lost 5 bases, J lost 4 bases, and 11 bases lay in between. The CDR3 totals 13 residues. The CDR3 region has the DNA TGTGCCAGCAGTGTGGGGGCCATCTATGGCTACACCTTC. It codes for CASSVGAIYGYTF.

The chain combines TRBV19 with TRBJ2-3; 10 bases are a match to TRBD1. Germline V gives CDR1 LNHDA, CDR2 SQIVND (reference sequence). The ends lost 3 bases at V and 5 bases at J; junction bases unmatched: 11. The CDR3 is 17 residues long. CDR3: CASSMGAGTGAIDTQYF. The CDR3 region has the DNA TGTGCCAGTAGTATGGGGGCCGGGACAGGGGCGATAGATACGCAGTATTTT.

The chain combines TRBV2 with TRBJ1-2, with 10 bases lining up with TRBD1. V shed 4 bases and J 2 bases; nucleotides not matched to a gene: 4. Germline V gene data show CDR1 as SNHLY and CDR2 as FYNNEI. CDR3 size: 15 residues. The CDR3 coding sequence is TGTGCCAGCAGTGGGGACAGGGGACCCAACTATGGCTACACCTTC. Translating it yields CASSGDRGPNYGYTF.

The chain carries TRBV3-1 (or the pseudogene TRBV3-2) and TRBJ2-7; D might be TRBD2 (6 bases). The V end lost 8 bases, the J end lost 7 bases, and 24 bases lay between the germline ends. This CDR3 contains 15 residues. CDR1 and CDR2 (germline): LGHDT, YNNKEL (reference sequence). CDR3 residues: CASAIRGSFGEEQYF. DNA of the CDR3: TGTGCCAGCGCAATTCGGGGGTCCTTCGGGGAAGAGCAGTACTTC.

This sequence joins TRBV6-5 and TRBJ1-1; D uncertain. Germline V lookup: CDR1 MNHEY, CDR2 SVGAGI. The CDR3 covers 16 residues. The V gene lost 0 bases and the J gene lost 4 bases, with 15 bases spanning the gap. Here the CDR3 reads CASSYSTWRVSTEAFF. As DNA, the CDR3 is TGTGCCAGCAGTTACTCGACTTGGAGGGTTTCCACTGAAGCTTTCTTT.

This chain uses TRBV2 with TRBJ2-3; D might be TRBD1 (6 bases). Germline CDR1 reads SNHLY; CDR2 reads FYNNEI. Trimming left V 7 bases short and J 1 base short, with 15 bases between. The CDR3 runs 15 residues. The CDR3 DNA sequence: TGTGCCAGCATCTTAGGGGGAGTTGGCACAGATACGCAGTATTTT. It codes for CASILGGVGTDTQYF.

CDR3 amino acids: CASSWEGAYEQYF. As DNA, the CDR3 is TGCGCCAGCAGCTGGGAAGGGGCATACGAGCAGTACTTC. V is TRBV5-1 and J is TRBJ2-7; a possible D gene is TRBD1 (5 bases). V was cut by 3 bases and J by 4 bases, with 11 bases left in between. Per germline, CDR1 SGHRS and CDR2 YFSETQ. The CDR3 totals 13 residues.

The chain carries TRBV11-2 and TRBJ2-2; D might be TRBD1 (6 bases). V was trimmed by 0 bases and J by 0 bases, leaving 14 bases between them. Per germline, CDR1 SGHAT and CDR2 FQNNGV. This CDR3 contains 18 residues. CDR3 residues: CASSLDPYSGANTGELFF. The CDR3, as DNA: TGTGCCAGCAGCTTAGATCCGTATTCAGGGGCGAACACCGGGGAGCTGTTTTTT. Full variable domain (remainder filled in from reference TRBV11-2 and TRBJ2-2): EAGVAQSPRYKIIEKRQSVAFWCNPISGHATLYWYQQILGQGPKLLIQFQNNGVVDDSQLPKDRFSAERLKGVDSTLKIQPAKLEDSAVYLCASSLDPYSGANTGELFFGEGSRLTVL.

This chain links TRBV3-1 (or the pseudogene TRBV3-2) with TRBJ1-1; D might be TRBD1 (6 bases). V was cut by 0 bases and J by 10 bases, with 12 bases left in between. The CDR3 consists of 13 residues. The V gene's germline CDR1 is LGHDT and CDR2 YNNKEL (reference sequence). The CDR3 here is CASSQDQTGRAFF. The DNA for the CDR3 is TGTGCCAGCAGCCAAGATCAAACAGGGAGAGCTTTCTTT.

The J gene is TRBJ1-2, the V gene TRBV18, with D tentatively TRBD1 (5 bases). The CDR3 extends over 15 amino acids. In germline, CDR1 is KGHSH, CDR2 LQKENI. With 5 bases removed from V and 8 bases from J, the gap between germline ends came to 21 bases. This CDR3 is CASSLDTRDLQGYTF. CDR3 DNA sequence: TGTGCCAGCTCATTGGACACTCGGGACTTGCAGGGCTACACCTTC.

J is TRBJ1-4 and V is TRBV11-1; TRBD1 might be the D (5 bases). Per germline, CDR1 SGHAT and CDR2 FQDESV (reference sequence). This CDR3 contains 13 residues. V shed 2 bases and J shed 7 bases, with 8 bases lying between them. Here the CDR3 reads CASSLSGTEKLFF. The CDR3 nucleotides read TGTGCCAGCAGCTTATCGGGGACTGAAAAACTGTTTTTT.

V gene TRBV7-3 combines with J gene TRBJ2-1; D unresolved. Germline V lookup: CDR1 SGHTA, CDR2 FQGTGA. Trimming stripped 2 bases from V and 0 bases from J, with 8 bases between. The CDR3 totals 15 residues. CDR3 DNA: TGTGCCAGCAGCTTATGGGGTTCCTCCTACAATGAGCAGTTCTTC. Translating it yields CASSLWGSSYNEQFF.

V usage is TRBV9 and J usage is TRBJ2-7, with unresolved D. Germline lookup yields CDR1 SGDLS and CDR2 YYNGEE. This CDR3 is built from 13 residues. Trimming removed 0 bases at V and 3 bases at J, with 7 bases between. In DNA form, the CDR3 reads TGTGCCAGCAGCGTAGGGCAGAGCTACGAGCAGTACTTC. Encoded protein: CASSVGQSYEQYF.

The chain carries TRBV19 and TRBJ1-5, with D maybe TRBD1 (5 bases). The CDR3 runs 16 residues. The V and J ends lost 0 bases and 2 bases respectively, with 11 bases between them. Germline V lookup: CDR1 LNHDA, CDR2 SQIVND (reference sequence). DNA for the CDR3: TGTGCCAGTAGTATAGAGGGGACCTTAGGCAATCAGCCCCAGCATTTT. It yields the protein CASSIEGTLGNQPQHF.

This chain uses TRBV5-6 with TRBJ2-7; D possibly uses TRBD1 or TRBD2 (5 bases each). Germline CDR1 SGHDT, CDR2 YYEEEE. The CDR3 covers 12 residues. V dropped 2 bases and J dropped 6 bases, with 9 bases sitting between them. The CDR3 is CASSFRGAEQYF. CDR3 in DNA: TGTGCCAGCAGCTTCCGAGGGGCCGAGCAGTACTTC. Complete variable domain (other parts from reference TRBV5-6 and TRBJ2-7): DAGVTQSPTHLIKTRGQQVTLRCSPKSGHDTVSWYQQALGQGPQFIFQYYEEEERQRGNFPDRFSGHQFPNYSSELNVNALLLGDSALYLCASSFRGAEQYFGPGTRLTVT.

The chain has TRBV2 and TRBJ2-5, with D hard to call. The V end lost 11 bases, the J end lost 2 bases, and 18 bases lay between the germline ends. This CDR3 spans 14 amino acids. The V gene's germline CDR1 is SNHLY and CDR2 FYNNEI. This chain's CDR3 is CASESSEAQETQYF. The CDR3 nucleotides are TGTGCCTCAGAGTCATCAGAAGCTCAAGAGACCCAGTACTTC.

The V gene is TRBV21-1, the J gene TRBJ1-1. TRBV21-1 is termed a pseudogene. The CDR3 is made up of 15 amino acids. This CDR3 reads CASGLGPTQNTEAFF. In DNA, the CDR3 is TGTGCCAGCGGTCTGGGACCGACTCAGAACACTGAAGCTTTCTTT.

V is TRBV5-1 and J is TRBJ2-1, with D perhaps matching TRBD1 or TRBD2 (5 bases each). V was cut by 0 bases and J by 7 bases, with 14 bases left in between. This CDR3 spans 15 amino acids. Germline V gene sequence: CDR1 SGHRS, CDR2 YFSETQ. CDR3 residues: CASSLGDVGWNEQFF. CDR3 DNA sequence: TGCGCCAGCAGCTTGGGGGACGTCGGTTGGAATGAGCAGTTCTTC.

V is TRBV5-4 and J is TRBJ2-4; 9 bases line up with TRBD1. The CDR3 runs 15 residues. J was trimmed by 8 bases and V by 0 bases; bases with no gene match: 6. Germline CDR1 is SGHNT and CDR2 is YYREEE (reference sequence). This chain's CDR3 is CASSLVGTGSDIQYF. The CDR3 bases are TGTGCCAGCAGCTTGGTTGGGACAGGGAGCGACATTCAGTACTTC. Full variable domain (missing parts from reference TRBV5-4 and TRBJ2-4): ETGVTQSPTHLIKTRGQQVTLRCSSQSGHNTVSWYQQALGQGPQFIFQYYREEENGRGNFPPRFSGLQFPNYSSELNVNALELDDSALYLCASSLVGTGSDIQYFGAGTRLSVL.

J is TRBJ1-1 and V is TRBV2, with 7 bases matching TRBD1. Germline loops: CDR1 SNHLY, CDR2 FYNNEI. The CDR3 is 14 residues long. V lost 6 bases to trimming and J lost 7 bases; unmatched junction nucleotides: 11. The CDR3 here is CASRPPRDSYEAFF. The CDR3 region has the DNA TGTGCCAGCAGGCCTCCCCGGGACAGCTATGAAGCTTTCTTT.

V is TRBV7-9 and J is TRBJ2-2; 11 bases line up with TRBD2. The junction had 5 bases not matched to a gene; V was cut back by 3 bases and J by 8 bases. The CDR3 loop spans 15 amino acids. Germline lookup yields CDR1 SEHNR and CDR2 FQNEAQ (reference sequence). The CDR3: CASSFFTSGSGELFF. In DNA form, the CDR3 reads TGTGCCAGCAGCTTCTTTACTAGCGGGAGTGGGGAGCTGTTTTTT.